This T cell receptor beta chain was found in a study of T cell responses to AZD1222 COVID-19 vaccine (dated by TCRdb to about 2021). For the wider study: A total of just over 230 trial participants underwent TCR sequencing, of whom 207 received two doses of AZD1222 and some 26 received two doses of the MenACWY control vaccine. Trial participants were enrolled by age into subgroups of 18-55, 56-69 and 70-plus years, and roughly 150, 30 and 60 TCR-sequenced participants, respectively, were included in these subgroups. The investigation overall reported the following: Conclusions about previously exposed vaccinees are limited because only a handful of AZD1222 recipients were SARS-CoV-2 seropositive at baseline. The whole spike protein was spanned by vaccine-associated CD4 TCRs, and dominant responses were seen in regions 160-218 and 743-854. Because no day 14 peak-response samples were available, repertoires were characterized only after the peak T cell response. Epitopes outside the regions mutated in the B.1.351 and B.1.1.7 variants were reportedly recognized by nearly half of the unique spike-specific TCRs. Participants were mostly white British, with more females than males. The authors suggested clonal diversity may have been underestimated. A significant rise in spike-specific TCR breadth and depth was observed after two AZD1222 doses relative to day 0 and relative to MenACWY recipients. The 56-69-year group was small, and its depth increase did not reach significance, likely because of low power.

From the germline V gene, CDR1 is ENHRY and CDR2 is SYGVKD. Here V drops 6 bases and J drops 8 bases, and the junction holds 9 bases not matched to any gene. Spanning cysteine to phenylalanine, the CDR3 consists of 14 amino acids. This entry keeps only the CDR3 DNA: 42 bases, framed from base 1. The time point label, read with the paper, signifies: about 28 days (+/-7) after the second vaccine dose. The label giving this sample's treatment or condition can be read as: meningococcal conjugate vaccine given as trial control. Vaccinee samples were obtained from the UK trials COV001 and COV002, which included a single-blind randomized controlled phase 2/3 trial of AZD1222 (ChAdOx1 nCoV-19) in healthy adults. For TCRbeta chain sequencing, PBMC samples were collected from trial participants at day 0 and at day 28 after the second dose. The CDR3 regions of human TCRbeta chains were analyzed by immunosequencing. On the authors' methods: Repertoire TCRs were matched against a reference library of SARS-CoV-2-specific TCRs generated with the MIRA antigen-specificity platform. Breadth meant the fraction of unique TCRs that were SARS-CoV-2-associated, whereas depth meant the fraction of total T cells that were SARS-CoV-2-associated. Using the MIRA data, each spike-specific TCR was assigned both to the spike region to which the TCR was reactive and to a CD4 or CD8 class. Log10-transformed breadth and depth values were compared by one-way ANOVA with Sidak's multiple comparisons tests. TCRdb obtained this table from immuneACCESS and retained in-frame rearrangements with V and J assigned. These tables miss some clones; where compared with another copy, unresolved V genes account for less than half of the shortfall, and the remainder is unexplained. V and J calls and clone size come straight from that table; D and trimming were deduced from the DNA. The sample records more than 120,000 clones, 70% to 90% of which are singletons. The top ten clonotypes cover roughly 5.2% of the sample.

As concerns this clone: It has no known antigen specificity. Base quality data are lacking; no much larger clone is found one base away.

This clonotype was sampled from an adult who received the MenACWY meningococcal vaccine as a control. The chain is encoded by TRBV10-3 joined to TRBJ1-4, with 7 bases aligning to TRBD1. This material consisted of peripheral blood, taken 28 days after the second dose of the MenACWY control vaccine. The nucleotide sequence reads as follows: TGTGCCATCAGGTCCGGGACAGCCGACGAAAAACTGTTTTTT. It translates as CAIRSGTADEKLFF.